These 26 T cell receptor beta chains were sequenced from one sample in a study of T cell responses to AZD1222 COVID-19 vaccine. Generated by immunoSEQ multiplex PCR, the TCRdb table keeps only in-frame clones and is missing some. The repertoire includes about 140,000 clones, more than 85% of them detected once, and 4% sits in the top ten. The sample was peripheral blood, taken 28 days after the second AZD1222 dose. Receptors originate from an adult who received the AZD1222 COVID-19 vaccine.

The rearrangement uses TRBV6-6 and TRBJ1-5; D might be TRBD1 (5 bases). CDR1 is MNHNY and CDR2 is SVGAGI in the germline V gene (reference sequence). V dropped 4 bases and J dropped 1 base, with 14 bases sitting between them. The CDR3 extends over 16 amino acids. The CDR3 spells CASSSLDGASNQPQHF. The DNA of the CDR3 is TGTGCCAGCAGTTCCCTGGACGGGGCGAGCAATCAGCCCCAGCATTTT.

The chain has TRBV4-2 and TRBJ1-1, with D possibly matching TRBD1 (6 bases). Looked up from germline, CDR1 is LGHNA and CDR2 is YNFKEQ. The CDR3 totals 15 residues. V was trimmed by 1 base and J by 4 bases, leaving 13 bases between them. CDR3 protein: CASSQVSAGATEAFF. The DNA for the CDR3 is TGTGCCAGCAGCCAAGTCTCCGCAGGGGCCACTGAAGCTTTCTTT.

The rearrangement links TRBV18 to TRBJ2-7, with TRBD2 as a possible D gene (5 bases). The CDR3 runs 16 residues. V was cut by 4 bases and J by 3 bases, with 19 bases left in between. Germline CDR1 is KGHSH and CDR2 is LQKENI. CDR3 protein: CASSLRPTEAGYEQYF. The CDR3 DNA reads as TGTGCCAGCTCACTACGACCGACGGAGGCGGGCTACGAGCAGTACTTC.

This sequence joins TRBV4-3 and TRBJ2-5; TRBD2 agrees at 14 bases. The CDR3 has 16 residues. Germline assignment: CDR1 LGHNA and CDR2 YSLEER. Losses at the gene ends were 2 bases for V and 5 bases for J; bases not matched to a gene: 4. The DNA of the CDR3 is TGCGCCAGCAGCCAATCCTGGACTAGCGGGGGGGAGACCCAGTACTTC. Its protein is CASSQSWTSGGETQYF.

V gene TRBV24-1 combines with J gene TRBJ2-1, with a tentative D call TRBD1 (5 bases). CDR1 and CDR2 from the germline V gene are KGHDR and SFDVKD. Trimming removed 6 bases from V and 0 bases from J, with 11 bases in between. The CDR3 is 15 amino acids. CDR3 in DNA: TGTGCCACCAGTACCCCGGACACCTCCTACAATGAGCAGTTCTTC. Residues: CATSTPDTSYNEQFF.

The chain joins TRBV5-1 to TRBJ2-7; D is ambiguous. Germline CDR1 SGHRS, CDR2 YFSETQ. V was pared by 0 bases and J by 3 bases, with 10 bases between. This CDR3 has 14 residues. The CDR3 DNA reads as TGCGCCAGCAGCTTGGGGCTGCTAGTCTACGAGCAGTACTTC. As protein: CASSLGLLVYEQYF. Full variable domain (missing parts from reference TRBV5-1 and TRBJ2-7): KAGVTQTPRYLIKTRGQQVTLSCSPISGHRSVSWYQQTPGQGLQFLFEYFSETQRNKGNFPGRFSGRQFSNSRSEMNVSTLELGDSALYLCASSLGLLVYEQYFGPGTRLTVT.

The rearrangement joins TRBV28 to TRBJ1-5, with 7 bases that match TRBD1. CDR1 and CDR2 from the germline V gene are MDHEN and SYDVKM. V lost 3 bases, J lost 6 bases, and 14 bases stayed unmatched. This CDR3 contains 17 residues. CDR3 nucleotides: TGTGCCAGCAGTTTGTCGACAGGGAGAGGGGTGAGTCAGCCCCAGCATTTT. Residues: CASSLSTGRGVSQPQHF.

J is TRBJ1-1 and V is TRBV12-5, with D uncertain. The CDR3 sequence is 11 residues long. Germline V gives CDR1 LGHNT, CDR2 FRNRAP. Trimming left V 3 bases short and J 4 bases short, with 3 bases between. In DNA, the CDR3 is TGTGCTAGTGGTTTAGGCACTGAAGCTTTCTTT. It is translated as CASGLGTEAFF.

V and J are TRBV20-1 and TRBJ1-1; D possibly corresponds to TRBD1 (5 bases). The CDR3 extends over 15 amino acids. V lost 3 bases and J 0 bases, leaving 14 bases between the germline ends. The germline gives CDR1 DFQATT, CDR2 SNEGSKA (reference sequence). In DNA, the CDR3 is TGCAGTGCTAGTCCGATTGGGGGGTTGAACACTGAAGCTTTCTTT. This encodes CSASPIGGLNTEAFF.

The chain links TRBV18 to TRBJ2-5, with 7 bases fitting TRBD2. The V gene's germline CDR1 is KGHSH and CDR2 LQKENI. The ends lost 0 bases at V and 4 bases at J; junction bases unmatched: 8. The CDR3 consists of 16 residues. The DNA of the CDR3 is TGTGCCAGCTCACCACCGAGGGCAGGCGGGAGAGAGACCCAGTACTTC. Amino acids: CASSPPRAGGRETQYF.

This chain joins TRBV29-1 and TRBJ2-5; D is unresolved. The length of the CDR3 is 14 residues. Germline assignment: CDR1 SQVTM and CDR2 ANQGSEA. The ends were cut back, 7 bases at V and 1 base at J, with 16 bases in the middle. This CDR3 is CSGSTTAVQETQYF. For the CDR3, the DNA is TGCAGCGGATCAACGACGGCGGTCCAAGAGACCCAGTACTTC.

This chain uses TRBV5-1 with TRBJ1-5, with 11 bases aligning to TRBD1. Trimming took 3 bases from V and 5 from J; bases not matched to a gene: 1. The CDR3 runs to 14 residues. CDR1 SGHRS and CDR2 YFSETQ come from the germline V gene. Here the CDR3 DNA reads TGCGCCAGCAGCTCGGGACAGGGGGATCAGCCCCAGCATTTT. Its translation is CASSSGQGDQPQHF. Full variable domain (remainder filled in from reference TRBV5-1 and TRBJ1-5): KAGVTQTPRYLIKTRGQQVTLSCSPISGHRSVSWYQQTPGQGLQFLFEYFSETQRNKGNFPGRFSGRQFSNSRSEMNVSTLELGDSALYLCASSSGQGDQPQHFGDGTRLSIL.

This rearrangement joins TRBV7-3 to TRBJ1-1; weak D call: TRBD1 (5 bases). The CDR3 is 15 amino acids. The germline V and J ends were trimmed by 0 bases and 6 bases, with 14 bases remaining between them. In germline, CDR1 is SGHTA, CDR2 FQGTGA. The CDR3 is CASSLTPLGAAEAFF. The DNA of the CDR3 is TGTGCCAGCAGCTTAACGCCTTTAGGGGCGGCTGAAGCTTTCTTT.

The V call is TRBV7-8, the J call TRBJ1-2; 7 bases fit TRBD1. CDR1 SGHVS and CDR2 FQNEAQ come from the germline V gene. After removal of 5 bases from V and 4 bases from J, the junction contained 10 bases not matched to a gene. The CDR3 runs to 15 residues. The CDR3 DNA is TGTGCCAGCAGCAAGGGGACAGCCAGTCCCTATGGCTACACCTTC. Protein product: CASSKGTASPYGYTF.

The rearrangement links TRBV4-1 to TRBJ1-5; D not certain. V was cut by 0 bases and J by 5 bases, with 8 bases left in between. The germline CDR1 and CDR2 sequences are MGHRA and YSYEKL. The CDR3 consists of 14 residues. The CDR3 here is CASSQDPGDQPQHF. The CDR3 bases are TGCGCCAGCAGCCAAGATCCCGGGGATCAGCCCCAGCATTTT.

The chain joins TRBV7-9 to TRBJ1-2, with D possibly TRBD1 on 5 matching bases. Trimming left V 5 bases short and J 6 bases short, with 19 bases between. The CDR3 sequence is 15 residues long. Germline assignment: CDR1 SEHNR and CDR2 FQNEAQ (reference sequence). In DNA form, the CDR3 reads TGTGCCAGCAGCCAAACGGCTACGGGACTAAATGGCTACACCTTC. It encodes CASSQTATGLNGYTF.

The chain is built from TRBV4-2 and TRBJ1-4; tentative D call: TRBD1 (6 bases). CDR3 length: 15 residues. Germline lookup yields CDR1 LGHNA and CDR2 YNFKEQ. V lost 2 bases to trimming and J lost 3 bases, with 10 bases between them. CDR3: CASSQKRQANEKLFF. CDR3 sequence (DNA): TGTGCCAGCAGCCAAAAACGACAGGCTAATGAAAAACTGTTTTTT.

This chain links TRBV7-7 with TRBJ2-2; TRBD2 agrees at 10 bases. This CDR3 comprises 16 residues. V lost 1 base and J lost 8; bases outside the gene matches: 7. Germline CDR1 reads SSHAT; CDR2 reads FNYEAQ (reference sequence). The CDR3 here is CASSLEVAGGSGELFF. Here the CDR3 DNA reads TGTGCCAGCAGCTTAGAAGTAGCGGGAGGTTCTGGGGAGCTGTTTTTT.

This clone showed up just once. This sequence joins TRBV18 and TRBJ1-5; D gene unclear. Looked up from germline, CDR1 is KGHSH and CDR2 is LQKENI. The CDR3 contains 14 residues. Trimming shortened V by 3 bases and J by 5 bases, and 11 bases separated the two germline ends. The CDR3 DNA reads TGTGCCAGCTCACCCATTGCGGGCGATCAGCCCCAGCATTTT. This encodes CASSPIAGDQPQHF.

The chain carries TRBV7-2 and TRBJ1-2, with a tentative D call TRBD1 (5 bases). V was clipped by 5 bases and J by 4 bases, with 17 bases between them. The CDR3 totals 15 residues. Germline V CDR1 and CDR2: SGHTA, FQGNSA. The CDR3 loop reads CASSPTGQGTYGYTF. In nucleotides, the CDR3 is TGTGCCAGCAGCCCGACGGGGCAGGGCACCTATGGCTACACCTTC.

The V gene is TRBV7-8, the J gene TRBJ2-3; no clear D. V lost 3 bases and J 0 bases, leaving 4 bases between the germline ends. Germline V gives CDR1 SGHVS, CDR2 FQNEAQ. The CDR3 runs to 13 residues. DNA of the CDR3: TGTGCCAGCAGCTTGGGGAGCACAGATACGCAGTATTTT. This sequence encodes CASSLGSTDTQYF.

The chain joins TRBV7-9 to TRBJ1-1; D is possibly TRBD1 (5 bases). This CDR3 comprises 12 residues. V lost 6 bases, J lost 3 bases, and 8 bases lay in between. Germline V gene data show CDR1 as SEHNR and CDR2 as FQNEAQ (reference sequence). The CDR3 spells CASSTGDTEAFF. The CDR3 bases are TGTGCCAGCAGTACGGGGGACACTGAAGCTTTCTTT.

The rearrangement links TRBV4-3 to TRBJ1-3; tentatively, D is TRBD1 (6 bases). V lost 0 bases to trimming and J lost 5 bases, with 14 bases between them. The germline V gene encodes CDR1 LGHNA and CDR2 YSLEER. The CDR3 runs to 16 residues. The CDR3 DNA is TGCGCCAGCAGCCAAGACGTTGGAGGGGGACGAAACACCATATATTTT. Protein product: CASSQDVGGGRNTIYF.

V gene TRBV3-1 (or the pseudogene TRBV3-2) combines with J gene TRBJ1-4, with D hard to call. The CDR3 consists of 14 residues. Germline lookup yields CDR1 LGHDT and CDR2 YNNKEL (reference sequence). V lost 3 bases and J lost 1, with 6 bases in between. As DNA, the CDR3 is TGTGCCAGCAGCCAGGAGATAACTAATGAAAAACTGTTTTTT. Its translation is CASSQEITNEKLFF.

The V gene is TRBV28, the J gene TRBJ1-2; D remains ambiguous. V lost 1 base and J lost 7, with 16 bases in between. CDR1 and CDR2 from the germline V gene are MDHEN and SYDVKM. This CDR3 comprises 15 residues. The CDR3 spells CASSLSTDGPLGYTF. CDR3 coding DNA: TGTGCCAGCAGTTTATCCACGGACGGACCTCTTGGCTACACCTTC.

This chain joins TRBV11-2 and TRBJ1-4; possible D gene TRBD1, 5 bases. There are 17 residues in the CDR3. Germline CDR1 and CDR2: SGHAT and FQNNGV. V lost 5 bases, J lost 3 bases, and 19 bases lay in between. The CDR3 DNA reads TGTGCCAGCAGCCCCCATCTCGGGGGTTCGGCTAATGAAAAACTGTTTTTT. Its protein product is CASSPHLGGSANEKLFF. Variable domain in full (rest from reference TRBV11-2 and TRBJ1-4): EAGVAQSPRYKIIEKRQSVAFWCNPISGHATLYWYQQILGQGPKLLIQFQNNGVVDDSQLPKDRFSAERLKGVDSTLKIQPAKLEDSAVYLCASSPHLGGSANEKLFFGSGTQLSVL.